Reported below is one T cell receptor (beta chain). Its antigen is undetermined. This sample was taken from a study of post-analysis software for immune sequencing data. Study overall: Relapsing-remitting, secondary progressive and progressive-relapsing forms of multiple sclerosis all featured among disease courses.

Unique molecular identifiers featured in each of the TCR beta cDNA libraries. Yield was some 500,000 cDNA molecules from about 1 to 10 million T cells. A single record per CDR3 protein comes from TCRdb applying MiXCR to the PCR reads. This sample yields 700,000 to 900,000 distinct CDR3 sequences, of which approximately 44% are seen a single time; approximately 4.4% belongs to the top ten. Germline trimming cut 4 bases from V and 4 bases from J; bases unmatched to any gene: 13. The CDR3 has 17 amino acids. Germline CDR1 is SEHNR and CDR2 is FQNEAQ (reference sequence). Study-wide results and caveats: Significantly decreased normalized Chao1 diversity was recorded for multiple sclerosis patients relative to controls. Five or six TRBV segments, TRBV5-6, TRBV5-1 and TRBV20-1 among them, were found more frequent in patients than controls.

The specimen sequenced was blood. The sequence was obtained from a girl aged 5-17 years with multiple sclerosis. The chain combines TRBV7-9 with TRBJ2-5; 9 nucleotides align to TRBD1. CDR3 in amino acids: CASSYDVDRGGRETQYF. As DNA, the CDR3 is TGTGCCAGCAGCTACGATGTGGACAGGGGAGGAAGAGAGACCCAGTACTTC.